The rows below give T cell receptor beta chains drawn from one sample of a study of quantifying T cell responses using KT2 cells. TCRdb ran MiXCR on the UMI-ligation and nested PCR reads and lists one entry per CDR3 protein. The table shows 60,000 or so distinct CDR3 sequences, with approximately 13% occurring only once. Sequenced: PBMCs spiked with cells of the T cell clone KT2. Receptor source: a human donor. The conserved cysteine and the conserved F or W are not part of the CDR3 here. Clone sizes are given selectively: once, few, many, or a class where the clone is expanded.

V gene: TRBV9
CDR3 length: 13
clone size: .
CDR3 protein: ASSGGLADTGELF

V gene: TRBV19
CDR3 length: 13
clone size: .
CDR3 protein: ASSFRDRSQETQY

V gene: TRBV19
CDR3 length: 9
clone size: few
CDR3 protein: ASREYYGYT

V gene: TRBV7-9
CDR3 length: 12
clone size: many
CDR3 protein: ASRQGQAGTEAF

V gene: TRBV29-1
CDR3 length: 14
clone size: .
CDR3 protein: SVEEQGKRTNYGYT

V gene: TRBV4-2
CDR3 length: 13
clone size: few
CDR3 protein: ASSQLAGGTDTQY

V gene: TRBV6-5
CDR3 length: 14
clone size: few
CDR3 protein: ASSTRGQAGGNTIY

V gene: TRBV20-1
CDR3 length: 14
clone size: .
CDR3 protein: SARAGTGLPFYEQY

V gene: TRBV7-8
CDR3 length: 14
clone size: few
CDR3 protein: ASSLVSGQVYTEAF

V gene: TRBV19
CDR3 length: 13
clone size: .
CDR3 protein: ASSMRGADYYEQY

V gene: TRBV7-6
CDR3 length: 12
clone size: few
CDR3 protein: ASSLAGEGEKLF

V gene: TRBV7-8
CDR3 length: 12
clone size: medium-sized
CDR3 protein: ASSLGRTQETQY

V gene: TRBV11-2
CDR3 length: 13
clone size: .
CDR3 protein: ASSLGGSVNTEAF

V gene: TRBV7-9
CDR3 length: 11
clone size: few
CDR3 protein: ASSPRAGSEQY

V gene: TRBV6-1
CDR3 length: 12
clone size: .
CDR3 protein: ASRFTDNTGELF